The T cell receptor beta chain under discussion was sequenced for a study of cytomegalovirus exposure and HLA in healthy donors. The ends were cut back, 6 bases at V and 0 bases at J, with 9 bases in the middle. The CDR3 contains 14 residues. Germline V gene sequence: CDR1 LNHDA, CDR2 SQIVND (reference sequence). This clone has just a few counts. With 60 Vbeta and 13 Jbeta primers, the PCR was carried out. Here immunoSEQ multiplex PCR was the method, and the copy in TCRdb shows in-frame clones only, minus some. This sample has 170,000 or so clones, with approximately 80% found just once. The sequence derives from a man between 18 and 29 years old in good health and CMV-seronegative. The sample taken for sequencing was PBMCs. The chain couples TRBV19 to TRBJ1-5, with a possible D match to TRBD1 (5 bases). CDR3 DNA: TGTGCCAGTAGGCAGGGTATTAGCAATCAGCCCCAGCATTTT. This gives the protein CASRQGISNQPQHF.